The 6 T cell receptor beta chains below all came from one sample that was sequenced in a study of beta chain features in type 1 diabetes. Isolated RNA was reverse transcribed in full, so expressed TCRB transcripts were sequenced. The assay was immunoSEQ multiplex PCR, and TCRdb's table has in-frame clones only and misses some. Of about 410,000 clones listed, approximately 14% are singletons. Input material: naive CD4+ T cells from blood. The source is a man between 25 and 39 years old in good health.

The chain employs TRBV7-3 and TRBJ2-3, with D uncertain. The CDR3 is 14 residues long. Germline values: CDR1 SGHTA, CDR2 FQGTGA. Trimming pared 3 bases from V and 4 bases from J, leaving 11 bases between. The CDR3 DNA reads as TGTGCCAGCAGCTTGCGCCTCCGGCCAGATACGCAGTATTTT. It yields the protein CASSLRLRPDTQYF.

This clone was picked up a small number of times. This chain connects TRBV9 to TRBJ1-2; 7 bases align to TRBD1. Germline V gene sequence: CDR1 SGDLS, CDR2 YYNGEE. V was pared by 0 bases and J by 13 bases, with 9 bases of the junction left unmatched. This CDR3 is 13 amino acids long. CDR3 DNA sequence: TGTGCCAGCAGCGTAGACAGGGGCAGAGGTCGCACCTTC. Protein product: CASSVDRGRGRTF.

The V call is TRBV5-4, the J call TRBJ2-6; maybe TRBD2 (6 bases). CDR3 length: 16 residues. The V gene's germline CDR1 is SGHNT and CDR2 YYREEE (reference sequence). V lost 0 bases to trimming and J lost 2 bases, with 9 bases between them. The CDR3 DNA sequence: TGTGCCAGCAGCTTGGGGGCGGGACCTGGGGCCAACGTCCTGACTTTC. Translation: CASSLGAGPGANVLTF.

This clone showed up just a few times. CDR3 in amino acids: CASSERGGKNEKLFF. The CDR3 DNA reads as TGTGCCAGCAGTGAAAGGGGAGGCAAGAATGAAAAACTGTTTTTT. The chain is built from TRBV25-1 and TRBJ1-4; possibly TRBD1 for D (5 bases). This CDR3 has 15 residues. CDR1 is MGHDK, CDR2 SYGVNS, per germline. V lost 2 bases to trimming and J lost 5 bases, with 12 bases between them.

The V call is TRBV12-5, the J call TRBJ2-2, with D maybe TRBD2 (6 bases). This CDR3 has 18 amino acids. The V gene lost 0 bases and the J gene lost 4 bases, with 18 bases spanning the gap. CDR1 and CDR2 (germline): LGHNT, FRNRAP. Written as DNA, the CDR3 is TGTGCTAGTGGTTTGGTCCCCGGTGGTAGCGGAAGCACCGGGGAGCTGTTTTTT. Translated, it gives CASGLVPGGSGSTGELFF.

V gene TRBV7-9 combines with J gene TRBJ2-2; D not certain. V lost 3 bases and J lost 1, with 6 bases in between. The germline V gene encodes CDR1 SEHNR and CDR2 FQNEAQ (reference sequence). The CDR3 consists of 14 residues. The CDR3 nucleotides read TGTGCCAGCAGCTTCGTCAGGAACACCGGGGAGCTGTTTTTT. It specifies CASSFVRNTGELFF.